The rows below give T cell receptor beta chains drawn from one sample of a study of shared clonotypes between healthy human individuals. Assay used: immunoSEQ multiplex PCR; TCRdb lists only in-frame clones, some missing. The sample has roughly 2.1 million clones, just over 90% seen once. The sequencing sample was made of naive CD8+ T cells from PBMCs. All receptors come from a young man in good health. Some clones in this sample may be carry-over from other donors' samples. CDR3s include the opening cysteine and the closing phenylalanine or tryptophan. The D gene is left open where the match is weak. A row's size may be missing; if present it is once, few, many or a size class.

size: NA; V: TRBV9; length: 14; J: TRBJ2-7; D: TRBD2; DNA: TGTGCCAGCAGCGCTAGCGGGAGGGCCAACGAGCAGTACTTC; CDR3: CASSASGRANEQYF
size: NA; V: TRBV29-1; length: 12; J: TRBJ2-5; D: NA; DNA: TGCAGCGTTTTGGCAGGGCGGGAGACCCAGTACTTC; CDR3: CSVLAGRETQYF
size: NA; V: TRBV9; length: 14; J: TRBJ1-4; D: NA; DNA: TGTGCCAGCAGCGTAGGGGGCGAAGATGAAAAACTGTTTTTT; CDR3: CASSVGGEDEKLFF
size: NA; V: TRBV6-6; length: 13; J: TRBJ2-1; D: TRBD2; DNA: TGTGCCACCATCCGGACTAGCCTGAATGAGCAGTTCTTC; CDR3: CATIRTSLNEQFF
size: NA; V: TRBV28; length: 12; J: TRBJ2-3; D: TRBD2; DNA: TGTGCCAGCAATCCGGGGGGAGATACGCAGTATTTT; CDR3: CASNPGGDTQYF
size: NA; V: TRBV11-2; length: 15; J: TRBJ1-3; D: NA; DNA: TGTGCCAGCAGCTTAGGCAGGTTCGCTGGAAACACCATATATTTT; CDR3: CASSLGRFAGNTIYF
size: NA; V: TRBV4-2; length: 19; J: TRBJ2-3; D: TRBD2; DNA: TGTGCCAGCAGCCAAGACCCTAGCGGGACTATGCTTAGCACAGATACGCAGTATTTT; CDR3: CASSQDPSGTMLSTDTQYF
size: NA; V: TRBV28; length: 13; J: TRBJ2-1; D: TRBD2; DNA: TGTGCCAGCGGACTAGCGGGATTGGATGAGCAGTTCTTC; CDR3: CASGLAGLDEQFF
size: NA; V: TRBV27; length: 18; J: TRBJ1-5; D: NA; DNA: TGTGCCAGCAGTTTTAGAACATTTGCTTGGTCGGGGAATCAGCCCCAGCATTTT; CDR3: CASSFRTFAWSGNQPQHF
size: NA; V: TRBV5-6; length: 17; J: TRBJ2-7; D: NA; DNA: TGTGCCAGCAGCAACCGGGACGTTTGGGCGAGCTCCTACGAGCAGTACTTC; CDR3: CASSNRDVWASSYEQYF
size: NA; V: TRBV7-9; length: 16; J: TRBJ1-1; D: NA; DNA: TGTGCCAGCAGCTTAGGCGACAGAGCTGGGAACACTGAAGCTTTCTTT; CDR3: CASSLGDRAGNTEAFF
size: NA; V: TRBV7-2; length: 12; J: TRBJ2-7; D: TRBD1; DNA: TGTGCCAGGGGACAGGGGGATGACGAGCAGTACTTC; CDR3: CARGQGDDEQYF
size: NA; V: TRBV6-5; length: 15; J: TRBJ2-1; D: NA; DNA: TGTGCCAGCAGACTCGGGGTGCGGGTATACAATGAGCAGTTCTTC; CDR3: CASRLGVRVYNEQFF
size: NA; V: TRBV11-2; length: 12; J: TRBJ2-5; D: NA; DNA: TGTGCCAGCAGCTTAAGTAGTGAGACCCAGTACTTC; CDR3: CASSLSSETQYF
size: NA; V: TRBV27; length: 16; J: TRBJ1-1; D: TRBD1; DNA: TGTGCCAGCAGTCTAGCAACCGGACAGGGGTACACTGAAGCTTTCTTT; CDR3: CASSLATGQGYTEAFF
size: NA; V: TRBV7-9; length: 15; J: TRBJ2-3; D: NA; DNA: TGTGCCAGCACCCCCGGTCTCTTGGTAGAAGATACGCAGTATTTT; CDR3: CASTPGLLVEDTQYF
size: few; V: TRBV20-1; length: 8; J: TRBJ1-5; D: NA; DNA: TGCAGTGCTAAGGGTGAGCATTTT; CDR3: CSAKGEHF
size: NA; V: TRBV11-2; length: 16; J: TRBJ2-5; D: TRBD1; DNA: TGTGCCAGCAGCTTAGTCGCGTTAGGACAGGGGGAGACCCAGTACTTC; CDR3: CASSLVALGQGETQYF
size: NA; V: TRBV7-9; length: 10; J: TRBJ2-1; D: NA; DNA: TGTGCCAGCAATAAGGATGAGCAGTTCTTC; CDR3: CASNKDEQFF
size: NA; V: TRBV5-1; length: 15; J: TRBJ2-7; D: TRBD2; DNA: TGCGCCAGCAGCTTGGCGGCTAGCGGGAACTACGAGCAGTACTTC; CDR3: CASSLAASGNYEQYF
size: NA; V: TRBV7-9; length: 11; J: TRBJ2-1; D: NA; DNA: TGTGCCAGCAGCTTAGAGAGGTTGGCGTTCTTC; CDR3: CASSLERLAFF
size: NA; V: TRBV5-4; length: 17; J: TRBJ2-1; D: TRBD2; DNA: TGTGCCAGCAGCTTAGCGGGAGGGCTGGGAGGTGTCAATGAGCAGTTCTTC; CDR3: CASSLAGGLGGVNEQFF
size: once; V: TRBV5-1; length: 17; J: TRBJ2-1; D: NA; DNA: TGCGCCAGCAGCTTGTCCCGCGCCGTCGGGTCCTACAATGAGCAGTTCTTC; CDR3: CASSLSRAVGSYNEQFF
size: NA; V: TRBV7-9; length: 12; J: TRBJ1-5; D: NA; DNA: TGTGCCAGCAGCTTGGCGGGTCGGCCCCAGCATTTT; CDR3: CASSLAGRPQHF
size: NA; V: TRBV30; length: 12; J: TRBJ1-2; D: NA; DNA: TGTGCCTGGAAGCGGCCTAACTATGGCTACACCTTC; CDR3: CAWKRPNYGYTF
size: NA; V: TRBV5-1; length: 19; J: TRBJ2-7; D: NA; DNA: TGCGCCAGCAGCCGCCGAAAAACAGAGATTACCTACGGAGCCCCCGAGCAGTACTTC; CDR3: CASSRRKTEITYGAPEQYF
size: NA; V: TRBV7-2; length: 13; J: TRBJ1-3; D: NA; DNA: TGTGCCAGCAGCCCCACAGGGATCCACACCATATATTTT; CDR3: CASSPTGIHTIYF
size: NA; V: TRBV29-1; length: 12; J: TRBJ1-2; D: NA; DNA: TGCAGCGTTGCGGTCGGGTGGGAGGGCTACACCTTC; CDR3: CSVAVGWEGYTF
size: few; V: TRBV29-1; length: 14; J: TRBJ2-7; D: TRBD1; DNA: TGCAGCGTTGTAAAGGGGGCCCTAAAGGGCGAGCAGTACTTC; CDR3: CSVVKGALKGEQYF
size: NA; V: TRBV7-9; length: 16; J: TRBJ2-2; D: NA; DNA: TGTGCCAGCAGGCCCTACAGGGAGGGGAGCACCGGGGAGCTGTTTTTT; CDR3: CASRPYREGSTGELFF
size: NA; V: TRBV5-1; length: 15; J: TRBJ2-7; D: NA; DNA: TGCGCCAGCAGCCTGATGGAGACAGGAATGTACGAGCAGTACTTC; CDR3: CASSLMETGMYEQYF
size: NA; V: TRBV19; length: 13; J: TRBJ2-7; D: NA; DNA: TGTGCCAGTAGCCTCAGACAGAGCTACGAGCAGTACTTC; CDR3: CASSLRQSYEQYF
size: NA; V: TRBV7-9; length: 15; J: TRBJ2-7; D: NA; DNA: TGTGCCAGCAGCTCCGGAGCCGGGCCAGCCTACGAGCAGTACTTC; CDR3: CASSSGAGPAYEQYF
size: NA; V: TRBV7-9; length: 12; J: TRBJ1-1; D: NA; DNA: TGTGCCAGCCGATGGGGAACCACTGAAGCTTTCTTT; CDR3: CASRWGTTEAFF
size: NA; V: TRBV2; length: 15; J: TRBJ2-3; D: NA; DNA: TGTGCCAGCAGTAGGGGACAAATTAGCACAGATACGCAGTATTTT; CDR3: CASSRGQISTDTQYF
size: NA; V: TRBV10-3; length: 17; J: TRBJ2-3; D: NA; DNA: TGTGCCATCAGCGAGACGCGGGACGCCCCAGGGGCAGATACGCAGTATTTT; CDR3: CAISETRDAPGADTQYF